This passage covers 32 T cell receptor beta chains from one sample sequenced in a study of blood T cell repertoires in COVID-19. Here immunoSEQ multiplex PCR was the method, and the copy in TCRdb shows in-frame clones only, minus some. The sample contains fewer than 300,000 clones, roughly 90% of which appear only once. The sequenced sample consisted of PBMCs or T cells enriched from blood (not recorded which). The origin of the receptors is a woman aged 25 to 39 who had recovered from COVID-19.

J is TRBJ1-6 and V is TRBV3-1 (or the pseudogene TRBV3-2), with D hard to call. Trimming removed 3 bases from V and 8 bases from J, with 8 bases in between. From germline, CDR1 is LGHDT and CDR2 YNNKEL (reference sequence). CDR3 size: 13 residues. Here the CDR3 reads CASSQGTDSPLHF. Here the CDR3 DNA reads TGTGCCAGCAGCCAGGGCACGGATTCACCCCTCCACTTT.

The chain links TRBV5-1 to TRBJ2-6; 9 bases align to TRBD1. Per the germline V gene, CDR1 is SGHRS and CDR2 is YFSETQ. J was trimmed by 0 bases and V by 6 bases; bases with no gene match: 13. This CDR3 contains 19 residues. The CDR3 sequence is CASTPWGTGKLSGANVLTF. CDR3 nucleotides: TGCGCCAGCACCCCCTGGGGGACAGGGAAACTCTCTGGGGCCAACGTCCTGACTTTC.

The chain links TRBV3-1 (or the pseudogene TRBV3-2) to TRBJ2-5; TRBD2 agrees at 10 bases. This CDR3 region has 15 residues. The J segment lost 5 bases and the V segment lost 1 base, leaving 4 bases of the junction unmatched. CDR1 LGHDT and CDR2 YNNKEL come from the germline V gene (reference sequence). The DNA of the CDR3 is TGTGCCAGCAGCCAAGTCCAAGCGGGAGGGGAGACCCAGTACTTC. Encoded protein: CASSQVQAGGETQYF.

The chain employs TRBV6-1 and TRBJ2-7; the match to TRBD2 covers 12 bases. CDR1 and CDR2 (germline): MNHNS, SASEGT. The CDR3 covers 19 residues. V lost 4 bases, J lost 2 bases, and 15 bases stayed unmatched. The CDR3 here is CASSALAGGPLIIAYEQYF. The CDR3 DNA follows: TGTGCCAGCAGTGCCCTAGCGGGAGGGCCGCTAATAATCGCCTACGAGCAGTACTTC.

V and J are TRBV30 and TRBJ2-2, with a possible D match to TRBD2 (6 bases). CDR3 length: 15 residues. V was clipped by 5 bases and J by 3 bases, with 16 bases between them. The germline V gene encodes CDR1 GTSNPN and CDR2 SVGIG (reference sequence). CDR3 nucleotides: TGTGCCTGGTGTTCGGGAGACGCGGACACCGGGGAGCTGTTTTTT. It yields the protein CAWCSGDADTGELFF. The full variable domain, with the rest looked up from reference TRBV30 and TRBJ2-2, is SQTIHQWPATLVQPVGSPLSLECTVEGTSNPNLYWYRQAAGRGLQLLFYSVGIGQISSEVPQNLSASRPQDRQFILSSKKLLLSDSGFYLCAWCSGDADTGELFFGEGSRLTVL.

V usage is TRBV4-1 and J usage is TRBJ1-5; weak D call: TRBD1 (5 bases). Deletions cut 4 bases from V and 0 bases from J, with 10 bases between. Per germline, CDR1 MGHRA and CDR2 YSYEKL. The CDR3 has 15 amino acids. CDR3 in amino acids: CASSLDRTSNQPQHF. In DNA form, the CDR3 reads TGCGCCAGCAGCCTAGACAGAACTAGCAATCAGCCCCAGCATTTT.

The J gene is TRBJ2-7, the V gene TRBV2; 7 bases match TRBD2. Germline V lookup: CDR1 SNHLY, CDR2 FYNNEI. This CDR3 has 15 amino acids. After removal of 6 bases from V and 5 bases from J, the junction contained 13 bases not matched to a gene. CDR3 DNA: TGTGCCAGCAGCCTCCGGGACTCGGGGGGTCACGAGCAGTACTTC. Translating it yields CASSLRDSGGHEQYF.

This clone was observed once. The chain carries TRBV28 and TRBJ2-7; 8 positions match TRBD1. The V segment lost 7 bases and the J segment 0 bases; nucleotides outside the gene matches: 5. Germline V gene lookup returns CDR1 MDHEN and CDR2 SYDVKM. The CDR3 is 14 amino acids. CDR3 sequence (DNA): TGTGCCAGCAAATCCGGGACAGGCTCCTACGAGCAGTACTTC. Protein: CASKSGTGSYEQYF.

V gene TRBV4-3 combines with J gene TRBJ2-3; D is uncertain. V was pared by 0 bases and J by 6 bases, with 7 bases between. Germline V gene sequence: CDR1 LGHNA, CDR2 YSLEER. The CDR3 length is 13 residues. CDR3 in amino acids: CASSQDPPDTQYF. The CDR3 region has the DNA TGCGCCAGCAGCCAAGACCCCCCGGATACGCAGTATTTT.

The chain carries TRBV7-2 and TRBJ2-7; TRBD2 is a possible D gene (5 bases). V was pared by 1 base and J by 2 bases, with 9 bases between. The V gene's germline CDR1 is SGHTA and CDR2 FQGNSA. This CDR3 is 14 amino acids long. CDR3 in DNA: TGTGCCAGCAGCTTAGTACTAGAACCCTACGAGCAGTACTTC. Translated, it gives CASSLVLEPYEQYF.

For the CDR3, the DNA is TGCAGTGCTAGTAGTCTAGCGGCGTGGAATGAGCAGTTCTTC. Residues: CSASSLAAWNEQFF. The chain couples TRBV20-1 to TRBJ2-1; TRBD2 agrees at 7 bases. The J segment lost 7 bases and the V segment lost 3 bases, leaving 9 bases of the junction unmatched. Germline values: CDR1 DFQATT, CDR2 SNEGSKA (reference sequence). This CDR3 is 14 amino acids long.

This clone was counted once. The chain carries TRBV10-3 and TRBJ1-5; 8 bases are shared with TRBD1. The germline gives CDR1 ENHRY, CDR2 SYGVKD. There are 14 residues in the CDR3. V was clipped by 5 bases and J by 1 base; unmatched bases: 1. This CDR3 is CAISRDRSNQPQHF. CDR3 in DNA: TGTGCCATCAGTAGGGACAGGAGCAATCAGCCCCAGCATTTT.

This rearrangement joins TRBV14 to TRBJ1-4, with D tentatively TRBD1 (5 bases). From germline, CDR1 is SGHDN and CDR2 FVKESK. Trimming shortened V by 1 base and J by 2 bases, and 11 bases separated the two germline ends. This CDR3 comprises 16 residues. CDR3 protein: CASSQGQGFTNEKLFF. CDR3 nucleotide sequence: TGTGCCAGCAGCCAAGGGCAGGGCTTCACTAATGAAAAACTGTTTTTT.

This chain links TRBV7-2 with TRBJ1-2; 9 nucleotides line up with TRBD1. Per the germline V gene, CDR1 is SGHTA and CDR2 is FQGNSA. This CDR3 spans 17 amino acids. Unmatched junction bases numbered 13, after V lost 2 bases and J lost 6 bases. This chain's CDR3 is CASSLSPGQGGFNGYTF. CDR3 nucleotides: TGTGCCAGCAGCTTATCCCCGGGACAGGGAGGGTTTAATGGCTACACCTTC.

This chain links TRBV11-2 with TRBJ2-7, with TRBD1 matching 9 bases. This CDR3 has 17 amino acids. Germline-derived CDR1 and CDR2 are SGHAT and FQNNGV. After removal of 2 bases from V and 2 bases from J, the junction contained 10 bases not matched to a gene. The CDR3 reads CASSLPRTGGPAYEQYF. DNA of the CDR3: TGTGCCAGCAGCTTACCACGTACAGGGGGCCCCGCCTACGAGCAGTACTTC.

The chain links TRBV24-1 to TRBJ2-5; 7 positions agree with TRBD1. This CDR3 has 16 amino acids. Trimming cost V 5 bases and J 2 bases; bases outside gene matches: 10. Germline CDR1 reads KGHDR; CDR2 reads SFDVKD. The CDR3 here is CATSAMDRRIQETQYF. For the CDR3, the DNA is TGTGCCACCAGTGCTATGGACAGGCGAATTCAAGAGACCCAGTACTTC.

The chain couples TRBV10-3 to TRBJ2-3; tentatively, D is TRBD2 (6 bases). Trimming shortened V by 0 bases and J by 0 bases, and 13 bases separated the two germline ends. CDR1 is ENHRY and CDR2 is SYGVKD in the germline V gene. CDR3 size: 17 residues. The CDR3 coding sequence is TGTGCCATCAGTGAGTCCCTTTCGCGGGGTAGCACAGATACGCAGTATTTT. Its protein product is CAISESLSRGSTDTQYF.

The count of this clone is one. The CDR3 DNA reads as TGTGCCAGTAGTATGTGGGGGGGCGCGAGAACTGAAGCTTTCTTT. Amino acids: CASSMWGGARTEAFF. The chain is built from TRBV19 and TRBJ1-1; a possible D gene is TRBD1 (6 bases). Deletions cut 3 bases from V and 5 bases from J, with 16 bases between. Germline CDR1 reads LNHDA; CDR2 reads SQIVND (reference sequence). CDR3 size: 15 residues.

V gene TRBV19 combines with J gene TRBJ2-1; TRBD2 might be the D (6 bases). Trimming shortened V by 4 bases and J by 3 bases, and 13 bases separated the two germline ends. The CDR3 is 15 amino acids. Per the germline V gene, CDR1 is LNHDA and CDR2 is SQIVND (reference sequence). CDR3 loop: CASSRYSGIYNEQFF. In DNA, the CDR3 is TGTGCCAGTAGTAGGTATAGCGGTATCTACAATGAGCAGTTCTTC.

This clone was observed a handful of times. The genes are TRBV5-5 and TRBJ1-1; 7 nucleotides agree with TRBD1. Trimming cost V 4 bases and J 1 base; bases outside gene matches: 13. This CDR3 has 17 amino acids. Germline values: CDR1 SGHKS, CDR2 YYEKEE (reference sequence). The CDR3 sequence is CASSPRPGTERNTEAFF. CDR3 DNA: TGTGCCAGCAGCCCTCGTCCCGGGACAGAGCGGAACACTGAAGCTTTCTTT.

This sequence joins TRBV29-1 and TRBJ1-2; 7 bases are shared with TRBD1. V lost 6 bases and J lost 6; bases outside the gene matches: 4. The CDR3 has 11 amino acids. CDR1 is SQVTM and CDR2 is ANQGSEA in the germline V gene. The CDR3 sequence: CSVQGSHGYTF. The CDR3 region has the DNA TGCAGCGTACAGGGGTCCCATGGCTACACCTTC.

CDR3 in DNA: TGTGCCAGCAGTCCCCCAGGTCGAGGGGGCTACACCTTC. Protein product: CASSPPGRGGYTF. The V call is TRBV27, the J call TRBJ1-2; D remains unclear. Germline V gives CDR1 MNHEY, CDR2 SMNVEV (reference sequence). The CDR3 extends over 13 amino acids. Trimming pared 5 bases from V and 8 bases from J, leaving 15 bases between.

The chain uses TRBV7-9 and TRBJ2-7; 7 bases are shared with TRBD1. Germline V gene data show CDR1 as SEHNR and CDR2 as FQNEAQ (reference sequence). J lost 3 bases, V lost 5 bases, and 7 bases had no gene match. This CDR3 has 14 amino acids. CDR3 residues: CASSPRQGSYEQYF. The CDR3 DNA is TGTGCCAGCAGCCCAAGACAGGGTAGCTACGAGCAGTACTTC.

This chain links TRBV24-1 with TRBJ1-1, with a weak D call TRBD1 (6 bases). The CDR3 is made up of 16 amino acids. The germline V and J ends were trimmed by 3 bases and 1 base, with 14 bases remaining between them. Germline CDR1 reads KGHDR; CDR2 reads SFDVKD. CDR3 sequence reads: CATSDNALQGNTEAFF. The CDR3 DNA sequence: TGTGCCACCAGTGATAACGCCCTACAGGGGAACACTGAAGCTTTCTTT.

The V gene is TRBV19, the J gene TRBJ2-7; a weak D match, TRBD1 (5 bases). Germline V CDR1 and CDR2: LNHDA, SQIVND (reference sequence). The length of the CDR3 is 14 residues. V was shortened by 4 bases and J by 3 bases, with 13 bases between the two germline ends. Here the CDR3 reads CASSTQTEHYEQYF. The CDR3 nucleotides read TGTGCCAGTAGTACGCAGACAGAACACTACGAGCAGTACTTC.

This clone was seen once. V is TRBV7-9 and J is TRBJ1-1, with 7 nucleotides matching TRBD1. The CDR3 runs to 14 residues. CDR1 SEHNR and CDR2 FQNEAQ come from the germline V gene (reference sequence). The J segment lost 0 bases and the V segment lost 3 bases, leaving 1 base of the junction unmatched. The CDR3, as DNA: TGTGCCAGCAGCTTCGGGACAGTGAACACTGAAGCTTTCTTT. This gives the protein CASSFGTVNTEAFF.

The CDR3 DNA sequence: TGTGCCAGCAGCTTAACCACCGGGACAGCACAGCCCCAGTACTTC. Its protein is CASSLTTGTAQPQYF. The J gene is TRBJ2-7, the V gene TRBV7-3, with TRBD1 matching 7 bases. CDR1 is SGHTA and CDR2 is FQGTGA in the germline V gene. Unmatched junction bases numbered 12, after V lost 0 bases and J lost 10 bases. This CDR3 is 15 amino acids long.

The gene calls are TRBV28 and TRBJ2-7; 7 bases map to TRBD1. V lost 3 bases to trimming and J lost 2 bases; unmatched junction nucleotides: 4. Germline V lookup: CDR1 MDHEN, CDR2 SYDVKM. CDR3 length: 14 residues. This chain's CDR3 is CASSFGTEAYEQYF. The CDR3 DNA follows: TGTGCCAGCAGTTTCGGGACAGAGGCCTACGAGCAGTACTTC.

This chain joins TRBV28 and TRBJ2-5; 7 bases align to TRBD2. J lost 3 bases, V lost 2 bases, and 6 bases had no gene match. This CDR3 is built from 15 residues. Germline V gene sequence: CDR1 MDHEN, CDR2 SYDVKM. The CDR3 loop reads CASSLQLSGKETQYF. Here the CDR3 DNA reads TGTGCCAGCAGTTTACAATTGAGCGGGAAAGAGACCCAGTACTTC.

J is TRBJ2-2 and V is TRBV5-1, with a tentative D call TRBD1 (5 bases). Germline-derived CDR1 and CDR2 are SGHRS and YFSETQ. CDR3 size: 15 residues. Between the trimmed V and J ends, which lost 1 base and 1 base, there was a span of 8 bases. The CDR3 protein is CASSLTGKNTGELFF. Written as DNA, the CDR3 is TGCGCCAGCAGCTTGACAGGAAAGAACACCGGGGAGCTGTTTTTT. The variable domain in full, completed from reference TRBV5-1 and TRBJ2-2, reads KAGVTQTPRYLIKTRGQQVTLSCSPISGHRSVSWYQQTPGQGLQFLFEYFSETQRNKGNFPGRFSGRQFSNSRSEMNVSTLELGDSALYLCASSLTGKNTGELFFGEGSRLTVL.

The V gene is TRBV2, the J gene TRBJ2-2; a weak D match, TRBD2 (6 bases). The CDR3 contains 14 residues. V lost 4 bases, J lost 7 bases, and 13 bases lay in between. CDR1 and CDR2 (germline): SNHLY, FYNNEI. This chain's CDR3 is CASSVGTAYGELFF. CDR3 DNA: TGTGCCAGCAGTGTAGGGACTGCATACGGGGAGCTGTTTTTT.

The CDR3 here is CAISESPVNGYTF. In DNA, the CDR3 is TGTGCCATCAGTGAGTCCCCGGTTAATGGCTACACCTTC. The chain carries TRBV10-3 and TRBJ1-2; D not resolved. CDR1 ENHRY and CDR2 SYGVKD come from the germline V gene. The CDR3 is 13 amino acids. Trimming removed 0 bases from V and 6 bases from J, with 8 bases in between.